These T cell receptor beta chains were read from a single sample in a study of T cells in Graves' hyperthyroidism and ophthalmopathy. TCRdb redid the calling of the multiplex PCR reads with MiXCR, one entry per CDR3 protein. Altogether hundreds of thousands of distinct CDR3 sequences are present, roughly a sixth being singletons, with the ten largest covering approximately 15%. Source material: blood. All receptors come from a woman aged 50 to 60 with Graves' hyperthyroidism that later progressed to Graves' ophthalmopathy. Each CDR3 is given with its conserved first and last residue. D genes are given only for firm matches. Clone size is shown for a subset of rows, as once, few, many or a class of expanded clone.

TRBD2	.	TRBV29-1	13	TRBJ2-5	TGCAGCGTTCTGACTAGCGGGGAAGAGACCCAGTACTTC	CSVLTSGEETQYF
.	.	TRBV7-9	10	TRBJ2-2	TGTGCCCTTAGCGCCGGGGAGCTGTTTTTT	CALSAGELFF
.	.	TRBV19	15	TRBJ2-2	TGTGCCAGTAGTCCGGGAGAAACGAACACCGGGGAGCTGTTTTTT	CASSPGETNTGELFF
TRBD1	.	TRBV12-3/TRBV12-4	15	TRBJ1-2	TGTGCCAGCAGTTTATTTGGTGGGACAGGCCGAGGCTACACCTTC	CASSLFGGTGRGYTF
TRBD2	many	TRBV20-1	14	TRBJ2-3	TGCAGTGCTGCGACTAGCGGGGGCCCAGATACGCAGTATTTT	CSAATSGGPDTQYF
TRBD1	.	TRBV5-1	17	TRBJ1-6	TGCGCCAGCAGCCAACGTACGGACAGGGGGCCTGGTTCACCCCTCCACTTT	CASSQRTDRGPGSPLHF
TRBD2	few	TRBV12-5	16	TRBJ2-1	TGTGCTAGTGGTTTGGCGGGGGGGAGCTCCTACAATGAGCAGTTCTTC	CASGLAGGSSYNEQFF
.	.	TRBV2	17	TRBJ1-6	TGTGCCAGCGGGGAGGGAAGTCGCGGGAACCAGGGTTCACCCCTCCACTTT	CASGEGSRGNQGSPLHF
.	.	TRBV5-6	15	TRBJ1-6	TGTGCCAGCAGACCTCCGGGACACCATAATTCACCCCTCCACTTT	CASRPPGHHNSPLHF
.	.	TRBV3-1	14	TRBJ1-3	TGTGCCAGCACGAGGGACCTTACAGGAAACACCATATATTTT	CASTRDLTGNTIYF
TRBD1	few	TRBV18	16	TRBJ1-4	TGTGCCAGCTCAGACCTCCGGGACAGAGCCAATGAAAAACTGTTTTTT	CASSDLRDRANEKLFF
TRBD1	.	TRBV6-4	15	TRBJ1-2	TGTGCCAGCAGGGAAATTCGACAGGGGCGCTATGGCTACACCTTC	CASREIRQGRYGYTF
.	few	TRBV27	14	TRBJ1-6	TGTGCCAGCACCTCGGGCCCCCGCCATTCACCCCTCCACTTT	CASTSGPRHSPLHF
.	.	TRBV25-1	11	TRBJ2-7	TGTGCCAGCAGATTAGGGGGAAAGCAGTACTTC	CASRLGGKQYF
.	many	TRBV5-8	15	TRBJ2-3	TGTGCCAGCAGCTTCGAAGGCATCAGGACAGATACGCAGTATTTT	CASSFEGIRTDTQYF
TRBD2	.	TRBV7-7	15	TRBJ2-1	TGTGCTAGCAGCTTTAGTCCTAGCGGGGATGGTGAGCAGTTCTTC	CASSFSPSGDGEQFF
.	few	TRBV4-1	14	TRBJ2-2	TGCGCCAGCAGCCAAGAGGTGGAAGCCGGGGAGCTGTTTTTT	CASSQEVEAGELFF
.	.	TRBV6-1	16	TRBJ2-3	TGTGCCAGCAGAAAAAAGCGGGACAGCCAGACAGATACGCAGTATTTT	CASRKKRDSQTDTQYF
TRBD2	many	TRBV3-1	15	TRBJ2-1	TGTGCCAGCAGCCAAAGCGGGGGGGCCAAGAATGAGCAGTTCTTC	CASSQSGGAKNEQFF
.	many	TRBV6-1	16	TRBJ2-1	TGTGCCAGCAGTCGACCAGGTTTTCCGGGCTACAATGAGCAGTTCTTC	CASSRPGFPGYNEQFF
TRBD1	.	TRBV6-2/TRBV6-3	14	TRBJ1-3	TGTGCAGTCGGACAGGTCAGCTCTGGAAACACCATATATTTT	CAVGQVSSGNTIYF
TRBD1	few	TRBV19	15	TRBJ2-1	TGTGCCAGTAGTGTACCGGGACAGGGTTTCAATGAGCAGTTCTTC	CASSVPGQGFNEQFF
.	.	TRBV5-6	16	TRBJ2-1	TGTGCCAGCAGCTTTACGGGGTTCAGCTCCTACAATGAGCAGTTCTTC	CASSFTGFSSYNEQFF
.	few	TRBV7-9	15	TRBJ2-2	TGTGCCAGCAGCTTGCGCAGATCGAACACCGGGGAGCTGTTTTTT	CASSLRRSNTGELFF
.	.	TRBV20-1	11	TRBJ1-2	TGCAGTGGGACAGAGGTTCCCGGCTACACCTTC	CSGTEVPGYTF
.	.	TRBV5-1	15	TRBJ1-4	TGCGCCAGCAGCCCCGACACCGGGCGGAATGAAAAACTGTTTTTT	CASSPDTGRNEKLFF
.	few	TRBV30	14	TRBJ1-1	TGTGCCTGGACCTCGGGTCAGCCTTTGGCTGAAGCTTTCTTT	CAWTSGQPLAEAFF
.	.	TRBV12-3/TRBV12-4	12	TRBJ1-1	TGTGCCAGCAGGTTCTCGACGCTTGAAGCTTTCTTT	CASRFSTLEAFF
TRBD1	.	TRBV28	13	TRBJ1-2	TGTGCCAGCAGCCCTACAGGGGGCGGCGGCTACACCTTC	CASSPTGGGGYTF
.	.	TRBV20-1	16	TRBJ2-3	TGCAGTGCTAGAGTCGGTACGGGACTGCGCACAGATACGCAGTATTTT	CSARVGTGLRTDTQYF
TRBD1	few	TRBV4-2	15	TRBJ1-1	TGTGCCAGCAGCCCCGACAGGGGGCTTTCCACTGAAGCTTTCTTT	CASSPDRGLSTEAFF
.	.	TRBV19	14	TRBJ1-1	TGTGCCAGTAGTAAATCCCAGGGTAAAATTGAAGCTTTCTTT	CASSKSQGKIEAFF
TRBD1	.	TRBV5-1	14	TRBJ2-7	TGCGCCAGCAGCCTATGGACAGGGTCGGGCGAGCAGTACTTC	CASSLWTGSGEQYF
.	few	TRBV27	16	TRBJ1-6	TGTGCCAGCAGTTTAGATCGGGGATTGATTCCTTCACCCCTCCACTTT	CASSLDRGLIPSPLHF
TRBD1	many	TRBV6-1	16	TRBJ1-2	TGTGCCAGCAGTCGCGACCCGGGACAGGCAGGCTATGGCTACACCTTC	CASSRDPGQAGYGYTF
.	few	TRBV20-1	15	TRBJ1-5	TGCAGTGCTAGAGAACCAGGGCCCAGCAATCAGCCCCAGCATTTT	CSAREPGPSNQPQHF
TRBD1	many	TRBV7-8	15	TRBJ1-4	TGTGCCAGCAGCCCAAGAAGGACAGGGAATGAAAAACTGTTTTTT	CASSPRRTGNEKLFF
.	few	TRBV29-1	14	TRBJ2-2	TGCAGCGTTCGGGTGACAGCGTACACCGGGGAGCTGTTTTTT	CSVRVTAYTGELFF
.	.	TRBV10-3	15	TRBJ2-6	TGTGCCATCAGTGAGTCTAGCTCTGGGGCCAACGTCCTGACTTTC	CAISESSSGANVLTF
.	many	TRBV7-6	15	TRBJ2-7	TGTGCCAGCAGCTTACGGAGTGCGGCGATCTACGAGCAGTACTTC	CASSLRSAAIYEQYF
.	many	TRBV11-2	17	TRBJ2-5	TGTGCCAGCAGCTTAGATTTCTTTGACAGCCGACAAGAGACCCAGTACTTC	CASSLDFFDSRQETQYF
.	.	TRBV11-2	14	TRBJ1-6	TGTGCCAGCAGCTTAGAGGCAGAGAATTCACCCCTCCACTTT	CASSLEAENSPLHF
.	many	TRBV11-2	15	TRBJ1-1	TGTGCCAGCAGCTTAGGTGACAGCTCGAACACTGAAGCTTTCTTT	CASSLGDSSNTEAFF
.	few	TRBV10-3	15	TRBJ2-1	TGTGCCATCAGTGAAACGGACCGTTCCTACAATGAGCAGTTCTTC	CAISETDRSYNEQFF
TRBD1	few	TRBV11-2	15	TRBJ2-7	TGTGCCAGCAGCTTAGGGACAGGGGCAGTCTACGAGCAGTACTTC	CASSLGTGAVYEQYF
TRBD1	many	TRBV13	15	TRBJ2-1	TGTGCCAGCAGCCTTAGACAGGGGGCTTTGGATGAGCAGTTCTTC	CASSLRQGALDEQFF
.	.	TRBV10-3	14	TRBJ1-1	TGTGCCATCCATCCCCAGGGCATGAACACTGAAGCTTTCTTT	CAIHPQGMNTEAFF
TRBD2	.	TRBV7-9	16	TRBJ2-5	TGTGCCAGCAGCACTACTAGCGGGGGGGACCAAGAGACCCAGTACTTC	CASSTTSGGDQETQYF
.	.	TRBV19	16	TRBJ2-1	TGTGCCAGTAGTATAATCGGCGGGGGCTCCTACAATGAGCAGTCCTTC	CASSIIGGGSYNEQSF
TRBD1	many	TRBV18	16	TRBJ1-1	TGTGCCAGCTCACCGGGACAGAGAAGGGGGAACACTGAAGCTTTCTTT	CASSPGQRRGNTEAFF
.	many	TRBV18	13	TRBJ1-1	TGTGCCAGCTCACCTAAGAGAAACACTGAAGCTTTCTTT	CASSPKRNTEAFF